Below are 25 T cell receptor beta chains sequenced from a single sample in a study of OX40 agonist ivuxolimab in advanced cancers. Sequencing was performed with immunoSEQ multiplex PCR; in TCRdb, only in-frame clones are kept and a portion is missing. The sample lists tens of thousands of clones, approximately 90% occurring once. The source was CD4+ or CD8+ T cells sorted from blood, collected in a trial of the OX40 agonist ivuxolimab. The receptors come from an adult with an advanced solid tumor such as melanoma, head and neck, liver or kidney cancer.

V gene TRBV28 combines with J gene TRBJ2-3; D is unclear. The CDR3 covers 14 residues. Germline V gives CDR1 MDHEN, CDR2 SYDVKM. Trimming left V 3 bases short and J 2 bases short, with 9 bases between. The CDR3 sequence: CASSLPGTTDTQYF. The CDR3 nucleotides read TGTGCCAGCAGTTTGCCAGGCACCACAGATACGCAGTATTTT.

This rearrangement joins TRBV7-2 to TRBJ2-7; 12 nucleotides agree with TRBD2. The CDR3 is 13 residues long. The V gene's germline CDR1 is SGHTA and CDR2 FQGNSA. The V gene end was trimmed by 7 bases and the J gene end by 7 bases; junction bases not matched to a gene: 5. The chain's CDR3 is CASTGLAGREQYF. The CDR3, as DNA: TGTGCCAGCACCGGACTAGCGGGACGGGAGCAGTACTTC. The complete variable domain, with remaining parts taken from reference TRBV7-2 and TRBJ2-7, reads GAGVSQSPSNKVTEKGKDVELRCDPISGHTALYWYRQSLGQGLEFLIYFQGNSAPDKSGLPSDRFSAERTGGSVSTLTIQRTQQEDSAVYLCASTGLAGREQYFGPGTRLTVT.

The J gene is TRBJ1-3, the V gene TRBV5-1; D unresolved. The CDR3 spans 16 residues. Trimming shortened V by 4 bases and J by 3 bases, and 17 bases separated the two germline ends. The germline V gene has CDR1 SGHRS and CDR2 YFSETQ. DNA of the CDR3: TGCGCCAGCAGCCAGAACACCGGACGGGATGGAAACACCATATATTTT. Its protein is CASSQNTGRDGNTIYF.

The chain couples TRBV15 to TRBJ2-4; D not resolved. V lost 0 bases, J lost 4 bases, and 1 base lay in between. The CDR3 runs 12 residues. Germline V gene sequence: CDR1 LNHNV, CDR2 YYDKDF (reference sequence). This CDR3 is CATSREKNIQYF. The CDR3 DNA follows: TGTGCCACCAGCAGAGAAAAAAACATTCAGTACTTC.

The CDR3 sequence: CASSPDRGRETQYF. In DNA form, the CDR3 reads TGTGCCAGCAGCCCAGACAGGGGGAGGGAGACCCAGTACTTC. The gene calls are TRBV7-9 and TRBJ2-5; 9 nucleotides match TRBD1. The CDR3 runs to 14 residues. The V segment lost 5 bases and the J segment 5 bases; nucleotides outside the gene matches: 6. Germline CDR1 and CDR2: SEHNR and FQNEAQ (reference sequence).

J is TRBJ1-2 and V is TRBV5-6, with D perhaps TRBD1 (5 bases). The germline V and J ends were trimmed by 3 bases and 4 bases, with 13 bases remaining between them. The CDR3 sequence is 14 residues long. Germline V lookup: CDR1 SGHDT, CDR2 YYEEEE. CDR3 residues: CASSYRQLPYGYTF. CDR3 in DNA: TGTGCCAGCAGCTACCGACAGCTACCCTATGGCTACACCTTC.

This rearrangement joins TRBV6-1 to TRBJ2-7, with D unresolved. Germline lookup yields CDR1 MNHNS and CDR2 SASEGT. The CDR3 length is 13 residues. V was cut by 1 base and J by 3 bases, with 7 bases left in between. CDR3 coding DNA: TGTGCCAGCAGTGAAGTTCAGGTCTACGAGCAGTACTTC. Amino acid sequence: CASSEVQVYEQYF.

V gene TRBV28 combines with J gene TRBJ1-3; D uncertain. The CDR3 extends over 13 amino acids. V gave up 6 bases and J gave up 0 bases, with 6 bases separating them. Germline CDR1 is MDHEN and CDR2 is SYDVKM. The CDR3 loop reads CASRIASGNTIYF. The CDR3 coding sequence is TGTGCCAGCAGAATCGCCTCTGGAAACACCATATATTTT.

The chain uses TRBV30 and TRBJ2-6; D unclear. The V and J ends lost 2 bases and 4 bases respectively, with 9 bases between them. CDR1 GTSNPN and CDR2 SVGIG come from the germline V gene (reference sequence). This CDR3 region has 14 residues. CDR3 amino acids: CAWSSTNGANVLTF. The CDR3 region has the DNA TGTGCCTGGAGTTCGACAAACGGGGCCAACGTCCTGACTTTC.

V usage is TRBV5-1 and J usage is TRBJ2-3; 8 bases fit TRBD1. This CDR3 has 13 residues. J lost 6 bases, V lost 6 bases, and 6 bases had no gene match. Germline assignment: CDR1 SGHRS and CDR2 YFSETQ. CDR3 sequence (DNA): TGCGCCAGCAAGGCAGGGGGCATGGATACGCAGTATTTT. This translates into CASKAGGMDTQYF.

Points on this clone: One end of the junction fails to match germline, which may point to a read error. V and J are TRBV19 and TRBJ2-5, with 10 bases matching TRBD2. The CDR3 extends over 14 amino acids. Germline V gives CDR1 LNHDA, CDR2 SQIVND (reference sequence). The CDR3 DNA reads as TGTGCCAGTAGAATAGCGGGAGGAGAAGAGACCCAGTACTTC. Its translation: CASRIAGGEETQYF.

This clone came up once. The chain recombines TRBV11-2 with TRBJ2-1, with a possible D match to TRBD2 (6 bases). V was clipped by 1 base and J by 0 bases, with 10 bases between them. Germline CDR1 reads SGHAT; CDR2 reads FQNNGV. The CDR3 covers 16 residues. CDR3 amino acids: CASSLGRGSSYNEQFF. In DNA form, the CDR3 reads TGTGCCAGCAGCTTAGGGCGGGGAAGCTCCTACAATGAGCAGTTCTTC.

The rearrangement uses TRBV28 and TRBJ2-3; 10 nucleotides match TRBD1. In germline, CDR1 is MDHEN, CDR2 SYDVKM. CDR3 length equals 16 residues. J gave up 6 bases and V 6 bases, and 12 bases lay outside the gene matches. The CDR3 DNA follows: TGTGCCAGCAGCTCCCCGATGACAGGGGGCTTTGATACGCAGTATTTT. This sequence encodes CASSSPMTGGFDTQYF. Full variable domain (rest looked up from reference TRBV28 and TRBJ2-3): DVKVTQSSRYLVKRTGEKVFLECVQDMDHENMFWYRQDPGLGLRLIYFSYDVKMKEKGDIPEGYSVSREKKERFSLILESASTNQTSMYLCASSSPMTGGFDTQYFGPGTRLTVL.

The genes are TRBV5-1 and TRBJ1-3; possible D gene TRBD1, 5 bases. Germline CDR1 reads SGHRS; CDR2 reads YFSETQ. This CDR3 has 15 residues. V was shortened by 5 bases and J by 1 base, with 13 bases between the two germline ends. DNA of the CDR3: TGCGCCAGCAGGGCGTCTGGGGGTTCTGGAAACACCATATATTTT. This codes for CASRASGGSGNTIYF.

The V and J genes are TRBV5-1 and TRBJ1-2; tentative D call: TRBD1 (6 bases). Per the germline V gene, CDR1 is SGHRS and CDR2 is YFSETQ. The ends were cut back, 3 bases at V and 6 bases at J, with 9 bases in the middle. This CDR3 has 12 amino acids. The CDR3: CASSSQGNGYTF. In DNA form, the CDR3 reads TGCGCCAGCAGCTCTCAGGGGAATGGCTACACCTTC.

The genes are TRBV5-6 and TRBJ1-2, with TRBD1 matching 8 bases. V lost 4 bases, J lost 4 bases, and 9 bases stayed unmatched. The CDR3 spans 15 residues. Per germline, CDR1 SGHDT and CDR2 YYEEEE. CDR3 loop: CASSRRTGNLYGYTF. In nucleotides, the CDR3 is TGTGCCAGCAGCCGCAGGACAGGGAACCTCTATGGCTACACCTTC.

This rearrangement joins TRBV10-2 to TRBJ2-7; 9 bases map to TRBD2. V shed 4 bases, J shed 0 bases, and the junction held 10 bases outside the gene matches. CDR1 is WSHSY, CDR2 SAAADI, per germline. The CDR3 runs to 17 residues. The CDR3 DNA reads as TGCGCCAGCAGTGGACTAGCGGTTACCGCGGTCTCCTACGAGCAGTACTTC. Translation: CASSGLAVTAVSYEQYF.

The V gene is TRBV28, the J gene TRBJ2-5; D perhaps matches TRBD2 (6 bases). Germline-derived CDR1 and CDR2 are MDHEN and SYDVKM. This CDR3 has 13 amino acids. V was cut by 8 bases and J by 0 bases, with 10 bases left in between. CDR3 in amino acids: CASGTSNQETQYF. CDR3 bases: TGTGCCAGCGGCACTAGCAACCAAGAGACCCAGTACTTC.

This CDR3 is CASTQGGVSYEQYF. CDR3 in DNA: TGTGCCAGCACCCAAGGGGGCGTCTCCTACGAGCAGTACTTC. This chain connects TRBV28 to TRBJ2-7; 7 positions match TRBD1. Germline V gene data show CDR1 as MDHEN and CDR2 as SYDVKM. The junction had 6 bases not matched to a gene; V was cut back by 7 bases and J by 0 bases. This CDR3 has 14 residues.

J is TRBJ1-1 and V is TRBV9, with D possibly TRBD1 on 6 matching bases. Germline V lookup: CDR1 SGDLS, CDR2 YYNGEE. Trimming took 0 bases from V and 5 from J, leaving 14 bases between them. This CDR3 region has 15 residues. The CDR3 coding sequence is TGTGCCAGCAGCGTAGGAGCCAGGGGTGGGACTGAAGCTTTCTTT. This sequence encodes CASSVGARGGTEAFF. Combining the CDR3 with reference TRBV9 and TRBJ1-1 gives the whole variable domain DSGVTQTPKHLITATGQRVTLRCSPRSGDLSVYWYQQSLDQGLQFLIQYYNGEERAKGNILERFSAQQFPDLHSELNLSSLELGDSALYFCASSVGARGGTEAFFGQGTRLTVV.

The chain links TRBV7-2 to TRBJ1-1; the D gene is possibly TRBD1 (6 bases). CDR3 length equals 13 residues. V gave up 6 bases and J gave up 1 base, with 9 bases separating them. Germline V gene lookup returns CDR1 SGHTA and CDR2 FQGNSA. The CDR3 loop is CASSGQSNTEAFF. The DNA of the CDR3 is TGTGCCAGCAGTGGACAGTCGAACACTGAAGCTTTCTTT.

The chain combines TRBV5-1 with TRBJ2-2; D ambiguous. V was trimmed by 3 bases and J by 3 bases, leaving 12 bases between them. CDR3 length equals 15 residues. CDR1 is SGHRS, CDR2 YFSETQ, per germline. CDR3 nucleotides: TGCGCCAGCAGCTATGGTCACAGAGACACCGGGGAGCTGTTTTTT. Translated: CASSYGHRDTGELFF.

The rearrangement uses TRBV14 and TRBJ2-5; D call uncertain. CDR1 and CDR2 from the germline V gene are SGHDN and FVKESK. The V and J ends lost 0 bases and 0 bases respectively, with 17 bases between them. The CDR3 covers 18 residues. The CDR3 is CASSQDRRVFEYQETQYF. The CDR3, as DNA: TGTGCCAGCAGCCAAGATCGTCGCGTGTTTGAGTACCAAGAGACCCAGTACTTC.

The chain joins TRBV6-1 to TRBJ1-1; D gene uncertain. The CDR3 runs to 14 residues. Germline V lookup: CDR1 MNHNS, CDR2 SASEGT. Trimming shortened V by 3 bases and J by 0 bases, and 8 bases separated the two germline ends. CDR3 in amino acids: CASSDAGLNTEAFF. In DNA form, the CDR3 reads TGTGCCAGCAGTGATGCAGGTCTGAACACTGAAGCTTTCTTT.

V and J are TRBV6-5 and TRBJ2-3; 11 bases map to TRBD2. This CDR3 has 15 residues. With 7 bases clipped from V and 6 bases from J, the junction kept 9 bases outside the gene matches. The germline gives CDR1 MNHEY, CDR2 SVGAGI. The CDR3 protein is CASTELAGAADTQYF. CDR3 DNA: TGTGCCAGCACCGAACTAGCGGGAGCCGCGGATACGCAGTATTTT.